A single sample gave rise to the 22 T cell receptor beta chains below, sequenced in a study of molecular identifiers for immune sequencing clone quantification. TCRdb used MiXCR to reprocess the PCR reads, holding one entry per CDR3 protein. The table includes about 630,000 distinct CDR3 sequences, roughly 27% detected once. Sequencing was performed on naive CD8+ T cells from blood, with Jurkat cell RNA spiked in. As for subset: FACS-sorted CD8+CD4-CCR7+CD45RA+ naive T cells. These receptor sequences come from a human donor in good health. Some libraries in this study had Jurkat cell RNA spiked in.

A word on this clonotype: This may stem from a read error, because a much larger clone lies one nucleotide away. The chain is built from TRBV11-2 and TRBJ2-3, with D perhaps being TRBD1 or TRBD2 (5 bases each). V was pared by 5 bases and J by 2 bases, with 20 bases between. Germline CDR1 reads SGHAT; CDR2 reads FQNNGV. CDR3 length: 17 amino acids. CDR3 protein: CASSLHDGAGYTDTQYF. The CDR3 DNA reads as TGTGCCAGCAGCCTCCACGACGGGGCCGGCTACACAGATACGCAGTATTTT.

The count of this clonotype is one. This rearrangement joins TRBV4-1 to TRBJ2-1; no reliable D call. Deletions cut 4 bases from V and 10 bases from J, with 14 bases between. CDR1 and CDR2 (germline): MGHRA, YSYEKL. The CDR3 length is 13 residues. CDR3 in amino acids: CASSRGSSYEQFF. CDR3 nucleotides: TGCGCCAGCAGCCGAGGCAGCTCCTACGAGCAGTTCTTC.

This clonotype was counted ten times or more. The genes are TRBV5-1 and TRBJ2-3, with TRBD2 as a possible D gene (6 bases). This CDR3 has 15 amino acids. With 4 bases removed from V and 2 bases from J, the gap between germline ends came to 14 bases. Looked up from germline, CDR1 is SGHRS and CDR2 is YFSETQ. The CDR3 region has the DNA TGCGCCAGCAGCCGGGACTCCCGGGCCACAGATACGCAGTATTTT. Translating gives CASSRDSRATDTQYF.

This clonotype was seen at least ten times. The V gene is TRBV6-5, the J gene TRBJ1-1; TRBD1 agrees at 7 bases. The CDR3 runs to 19 residues. Trimming removed 2 bases from V and 1 base from J; junction bases left unmatched: 16. Germline CDR1 MNHEY, CDR2 SVGAGI. The CDR3 DNA sequence: TGTGCCAGCAGTTACCACTATAGCGAGCCGGGACAGACGAACACTGAAGCTTTCTTT. Residues: CASSYHYSEPGQTNTEAFF.

This clonotype was seen more than once but under ten times. The gene calls are TRBV6-6 and TRBJ2-7; D not resolved. Germline V gives CDR1 MNHNY, CDR2 SVGAGI (reference sequence). Trimming took off 2 bases at V and 4 bases at J, with 6 bases between the two ends. CDR3 length equals 12 residues. Here the CDR3 DNA reads TGTGCCAGCAGTTACAATGGTTACGAGCAGTACTTC. This codes for CASSYNGYEQYF.

J is TRBJ2-2 and V is TRBV12-3 or TRBV12-4, with unresolved D. V was pared by 5 bases and J by 6 bases, with 13 bases between. The CDR3 has 14 residues. The CDR3 reads CASSNPIIAGELFF. CDR3 nucleotide sequence: TGTGCCAGCAGTAACCCGATAATAGCCGGGGAGCTGTTTTTT.

V is TRBV7-2 and J is TRBJ2-7, with 10 positions matching TRBD2. Germline V CDR1 and CDR2: SGHTA, FQGNSA. V lost 8 bases and J lost 0; bases outside the gene matches: 7. CDR3 size: 15 residues. The DNA for the CDR3 is TGTGCCAGCCTACCATCTAGCGGGAGCTCCTACGAGCAGTACTTC. Protein: CASLPSSGSSYEQYF.

The sample holds many counts of this clonotype. The rearrangement joins TRBV5-8 to TRBJ2-4; D gene uncertain. V was shortened by 4 bases and J by 8 bases, with 7 bases between the two germline ends. From germline, CDR1 is SGHTS and CDR2 YDEGEE. This CDR3 is built from 11 residues. CDR3 coding DNA: TGTGCCAGCAGCCGGGCGGACATTCAGTACTTC. Its protein product is CASSRADIQYF.

This clonotype came up many times. J is TRBJ1-2 and V is TRBV6-2 or TRBV6-3; tentative D call: TRBD1 (6 bases). The germline V gene encodes CDR1 MNHEY and CDR2 SVGEGT. Deletions cut 2 bases from V and 13 bases from J, with 11 bases between. This CDR3 has 11 amino acids. The CDR3 nucleotides read TGTGCCAGCAGTTACGGGGGGCCTGCCACCTTC. It codes for CASSYGGPATF.

Ten or more counts support this clonotype. The chain combines TRBV7-8 with TRBJ2-7; 8 nucleotides agree with TRBD2. The V gene end was trimmed by 2 bases and the J gene end by 6 bases; junction bases not matched to a gene: 3. Germline V lookup: CDR1 SGHVS, CDR2 FQNEAQ. The CDR3 spans 13 residues. In DNA form, the CDR3 reads TGTGCCAGCAGCTTATGGCTAGCGGGCGAGCAGTACTTC. Translating it yields CASSLWLAGEQYF.

The chain carries TRBV12-3 or TRBV12-4 and TRBJ2-5, with D hard to call. The germline V and J ends were trimmed by 3 bases and 0 bases, with 11 bases remaining between them. There are 15 residues in the CDR3. This chain's CDR3 is CASSFARNYQETQYF. The CDR3 coding sequence is TGTGCCAGCAGTTTCGCCCGGAACTACCAAGAGACCCAGTACTTC.

This clonotype was seen repeatedly, ten times or more. The V gene is TRBV7-9, the J gene TRBJ1-2; D is unresolved. Germline V lookup: CDR1 SEHNR, CDR2 FQNEAQ (reference sequence). With 1 base removed from V and 8 bases from J, the gap between germline ends came to 5 bases. CDR3 length equals 11 residues. The CDR3 DNA reads TGTGCCAGCAGCTTAGAGGCGGGCTACACCTTC. Amino acids: CASSLEAGYTF.

With respect to this clonotype: One end of the junction does not line up with germline, which may come from a read error. The chain employs TRBV3-1 and TRBJ1-1; the match to TRBD1 covers 8 bases. The CDR3 runs 14 residues. The germline V gene has CDR1 LGHDT and CDR2 YNNKEL (reference sequence). Here the CDR3 DNA reads TGTGCCAGCAGGAGGACAGGGCTGCACACTGCAGCTTTCTTT. Residues: CASRRTGLHTAAFF.

The rearrangement links TRBV20-1 to TRBJ2-5, with 9 bases lining up with TRBD1. The CDR3 is made up of 20 amino acids. J was trimmed by 5 bases and V by 6 bases; bases with no gene match: 28. CDR1 and CDR2 (germline): DFQATT, SNEGSKA (reference sequence). The CDR3 nucleotides read TGCAGTGCCCCGGACAGGGGCACACACGTAGTCTTCGTCAGGCAGGAGACCCAGTACTTC. Its translation is CSAPDRGTHVVFVRQETQYF.

This clonotype was recorded at least ten times. V gene TRBV5-5 combines with J gene TRBJ2-7; 7 nucleotides line up with TRBD2. CDR3 length: 14 residues. J gave up 5 bases and V 0 bases, and 5 bases lay outside the gene matches. Germline values: CDR1 SGHKS, CDR2 YYEKEE (reference sequence). CDR3 bases: TGTGCCAGCAGCTTGGGGGCGGGAGCCGACGAGCAGTACTTC. It translates to CASSLGAGADEQYF. The full variable domain, with the rest looked up from reference TRBV5-5 and TRBJ2-7, is DAGVTQSPTHLIKTRGQQVTLRCSPISGHKSVSWYQQVLGQGPQFIFQYYEKEERGRGNFPDRFSARQFPNYSSELNVNALLLGDSALYLCASSLGAGADEQYFGPGTRLTVT.

As regards this clonotype: This likely comes from a read error, as the CDR3 has no conserved phenylalanine or tryptophan at its end. The V and J genes are TRBV20-1 and TRBJ2-2; TRBD2 might be the D (6 bases). CDR1 and CDR2 from the germline V gene are DFQATT and SNEGSKA (reference sequence). The CDR3 consists of 14 residues. V dropped 3 bases and J dropped 1 base, with 9 bases sitting between them. In nucleotides, the CDR3 is TGCAGTGCTAGCATGGGACTGAACACCGGGGAGCTGTTTCTT. It translates to CSASMGLNTGELFL.

This clonotype has a count of ten or more. The V gene is TRBV5-6, the J gene TRBJ1-1; weak D call: TRBD1 (5 bases). V was cut by 3 bases and J by 6 bases, with 9 bases left in between. This CDR3 comprises 12 residues. Germline CDR1 is SGHDT and CDR2 is YYEEEE. The DNA of the CDR3 is TGTGCCAGCAGCTGGGGGGAGGCTGAAGCTTTCTTT. Protein sequence: CASSWGEAEAFF.

This clonotype was observed a handful of times. This chain joins TRBV4-3 and TRBJ2-6; TRBD2 might be the D (5 bases). Germline-derived CDR1 and CDR2 are LGHNA and YSLEER. V lost 0 bases, J lost 0 bases, and 12 bases lay in between. The CDR3 is 18 amino acids. CDR3 protein: CASSQEEVGFSGANVLTF. The CDR3 nucleotides are TGCGCCAGCAGCCAAGAGGAGGTGGGATTCTCTGGGGCCAACGTCCTGACTTTC.

As for this clonotype: A read error may be the cause here, since a much bigger clone is one base away. The rearrangement links TRBV28 to TRBJ2-5, with D unclear. The CDR3 is 14 residues long. The V gene's germline CDR1 is MDHEN and CDR2 SYDVKM. The CDR3 loop is CASSRLAYQGTQYF. CDR3 sequence (DNA): TGTGCCAGCAGTCGATTGGCTTACCAAGGGACCCAGTACTTC. Complete variable domain (other parts from reference TRBV28 and TRBJ2-5): DVKVTQSSRYLVKRTGEKVFLECVQDMDHENMFWYRQDPGLGLRLIYFSYDVKMKEKGDIPEGYSVSREKKERFSLILESASTNQTSMYLCASSRLAYQGTQYFGPGTRLLVL.

In this sample, this clonotype turned up many times. The CDR3 region has the DNA TGTGCCAGTAGTGGACAGGGCCCCTACGAGCAGTACTTC. It encodes CASSGQGPYEQYF. The chain carries TRBV19 and TRBJ2-7; the match to TRBD1 covers 8 bases. Unmatched junction bases numbered 2, after V lost 5 bases and J lost 2 bases. The germline gives CDR1 LNHDA, CDR2 SQIVND (reference sequence). The CDR3 sequence is 13 residues long.

This clonotype was counted at least ten times. This chain joins TRBV14 and TRBJ1-1; D gene uncertain. Germline-derived CDR1 and CDR2 are SGHDN and FVKESK. The V end was cut by 0 bases, the J end by 4 bases, with 15 bases between. The CDR3 covers 16 residues. The CDR3 reads CASSQDVSGLGTEAFF. CDR3 nucleotides: TGTGCCAGCAGCCAAGACGTGAGTGGCCTGGGCACTGAAGCTTTCTTT.

As regards this clonotype: An end of the junction differs from the germline gene, which may be a read error. The chain carries TRBV20-1 and TRBJ1-5; tentatively, D is TRBD1 (5 bases). CDR1 and CDR2 from the germline V gene are DFQATT and SNEGSKA (reference sequence). CDR3 size: 14 residues. The CDR3 nucleotides are TGCAGTGCGCGGACACCGGGAAGCAATCAGCCCCTGCATTTT. Residues: CSARTPGSNQPLHF.